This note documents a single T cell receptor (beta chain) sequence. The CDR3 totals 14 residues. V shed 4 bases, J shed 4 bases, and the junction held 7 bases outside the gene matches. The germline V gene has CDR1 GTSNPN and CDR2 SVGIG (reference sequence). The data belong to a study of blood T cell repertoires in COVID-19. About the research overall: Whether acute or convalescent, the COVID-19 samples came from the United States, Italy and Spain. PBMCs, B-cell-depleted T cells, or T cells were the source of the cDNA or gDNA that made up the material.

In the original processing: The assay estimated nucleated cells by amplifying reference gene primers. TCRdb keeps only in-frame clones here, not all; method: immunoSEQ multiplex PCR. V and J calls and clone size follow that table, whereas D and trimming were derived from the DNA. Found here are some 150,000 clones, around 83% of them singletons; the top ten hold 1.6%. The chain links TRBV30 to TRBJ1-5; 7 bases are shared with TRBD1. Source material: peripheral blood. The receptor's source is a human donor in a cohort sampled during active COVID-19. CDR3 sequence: CAWTGSTGNQPQHF. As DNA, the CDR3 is TGTGCCTGGACTGGATCGACAGGGAATCAGCCCCAGCATTTT.